Listed below are T cell receptor beta chains from one sample, sequenced in a study of OX40 agonist ivuxolimab in advanced cancers. Sequenced by immunoSEQ multiplex PCR; TCRdb stores in-frame clones only, minus some. Among about 54,000 clones listed, 91% were seen once. The specimen comprised CD4+ or CD8+ T cells sorted from blood, sampled in a trial of the OX40 agonist ivuxolimab. The receptors shown here come from an adult with an advanced solid tumor such as melanoma, head and neck, liver or kidney cancer. CDR3s include the opening cysteine and the closing phenylalanine or tryptophan. Each record gives: J gene, D gene, clone size, V gene, CDR3 DNA, CDR3 protein. D genes are given only for firm matches. Clone size is stated in some rows and not others, as once, few, many or a class when expanded.

j_gene: TRBJ2-1
d_gene: TRBD2
abundance: .
v_gene: TRBV4-1
CDR3nt: TGCGCCAGCAGCCAAGTCCTCTTGGGACTAGCGTCTAATGAGCAGTTCTTC
CDR3aa: CASSQVLLGLASNEQFF

j_gene: TRBJ2-5
d_gene: .
abundance: .
v_gene: TRBV21-1
CDR3nt: TGTGCCAGCAGCACGCCTAGAGTCGAGACCCAGTACTTC
CDR3aa: CASSTPRVETQYF

j_gene: TRBJ1-2
d_gene: .
abundance: .
v_gene: TRBV7-8
CDR3nt: TGTGCCAGCAGCTCCGGGGCCAACTATGGCTACACCTTC
CDR3aa: CASSSGANYGYTF

j_gene: TRBJ2-7
d_gene: .
abundance: .
v_gene: TRBV5-1
CDR3nt: TGCGTTTCTAGGGGTCAGGACTACGAGCAGTACTTC
CDR3aa: CVSRGQDYEQYF

j_gene: TRBJ2-7
d_gene: .
abundance: .
v_gene: TRBV5-1
CDR3nt: TGCGCCAGCAGCTTGGTGGGGGTCGGCTACGAGCAGTACTTC
CDR3aa: CASSLVGVGYEQYF

j_gene: TRBJ2-3
d_gene: .
abundance: once
v_gene: TRBV2
CDR3nt: TGTGCCAGCAAAGTGACTAGTCCGGATACGCAGTATTTT
CDR3aa: CASKVTSPDTQYF

j_gene: TRBJ1-2
d_gene: .
abundance: .
v_gene: TRBV21-1
CDR3nt: TGTGCCAGCAGCAAAGGAGGGCGCCCTAACTATGGCTACACCTTC
CDR3aa: CASSKGGRPNYGYTF

j_gene: TRBJ2-5
d_gene: TRBD2
abundance: .
v_gene: TRBV2
CDR3nt: TGTGCCACTGCTGGGACTAGAGTTGGGGAGACCCAGTACTTC
CDR3aa: CATAGTRVGETQYF

j_gene: TRBJ2-5
d_gene: .
abundance: .
v_gene: TRBV7-9
CDR3nt: TGTGCCAGCAGCTTAGGGTCGGACAGCGGTTACCAAGAGACCCAGTACTTC
CDR3aa: CASSLGSDSGYQETQYF

j_gene: TRBJ2-7
d_gene: .
abundance: .
v_gene: TRBV7-9
CDR3nt: TGTGCCAGCAGCAGACAGTCTTCCTACGAGCAGTACTTC
CDR3aa: CASSRQSSYEQYF

j_gene: TRBJ1-1
d_gene: .
abundance: few
v_gene: TRBV9
CDR3nt: TGTGCCAGCAGCGACGGGGGAAAAGCTTTCTTT
CDR3aa: CASSDGGKAFF

j_gene: TRBJ2-3
d_gene: TRBD2
abundance: .
v_gene: TRBV25-1
CDR3nt: TGTGCCAGCAGTGAGGGACTATCGAAACTCACAGATACGCAGTATTTT
CDR3aa: CASSEGLSKLTDTQYF

j_gene: TRBJ1-2
d_gene: .
abundance: .
v_gene: TRBV9
CDR3nt: TGTGCCAGCAGCGGCGGACCTAACTATGGCTACACCTTC
CDR3aa: CASSGGPNYGYTF

j_gene: TRBJ2-7
d_gene: .
abundance: .
v_gene: TRBV28
CDR3nt: TGTGCCAGCACCTCCGTGGGGGTGGAGTACTTC
CDR3aa: CASTSVGVEYF

j_gene: TRBJ2-6
d_gene: .
abundance: .
v_gene: TRBV30
CDR3nt: TGTGCCTCAGGGGGGGGCTCTGGGGCCAACGTCCTGACTTTC
CDR3aa: CASGGGSGANVLTF

j_gene: TRBJ1-3
d_gene: .
abundance: .
v_gene: TRBV9
CDR3nt: TGTGCCAGCAGCCCGGCCAGGGCCCGAACTGGAAACACCATATATTTT
CDR3aa: CASSPARARTGNTIYF

j_gene: TRBJ2-7
d_gene: .
abundance: .
v_gene: TRBV28
CDR3nt: TGTGCCAGCAGTTTCACACCCCATTACGAGCAGTACTTC
CDR3aa: CASSFTPHYEQYF

j_gene: TRBJ1-4
d_gene: .
abundance: once
v_gene: TRBV28
CDR3nt: TGTGCCAGCAGTAGTCCTGGTTGGGGTGAAAAACTGTTTTTT
CDR3aa: CASSSPGWGEKLFF

j_gene: TRBJ2-7
d_gene: .
abundance: .
v_gene: TRBV27
CDR3nt: TGTGCCAGCAGTTTAGGCAGATCCTACGAGCAGTACTTC
CDR3aa: CASSLGRSYEQYF

j_gene: TRBJ2-7
d_gene: .
abundance: .
v_gene: TRBV7-2
CDR3nt: TGTGCCAGCAGCTTATTCGGGAAGGGGAGCTCCTACGAGCAGTACTTC
CDR3aa: CASSLFGKGSSYEQYF

j_gene: TRBJ2-3
d_gene: TRBD2
abundance: .
v_gene: TRBV10-1
CDR3nt: TGCGCCAGCAGTGGAGGGACTAGCGGGACAGATACGCAGTATTTT
CDR3aa: CASSGGTSGTDTQYF

j_gene: TRBJ1-6
d_gene: .
abundance: .
v_gene: TRBV19
CDR3nt: TGTGCCAGTAAATCCCTCGGGTTCGGCCTGAATTCACCCCTCCACTTT
CDR3aa: CASKSLGFGLNSPLHF

j_gene: TRBJ2-5
d_gene: .
abundance: .
v_gene: TRBV18
CDR3nt: TGTGCCAGCTCACCAGGGGGAGAGACCCAGTACTTC
CDR3aa: CASSPGGETQYF

j_gene: TRBJ2-7
d_gene: TRBD1
abundance: once
v_gene: TRBV28
CDR3nt: TGTGCCAGCAGTTTTCGACAGGGGGCCTACGAGCAGTACTTC
CDR3aa: CASSFRQGAYEQYF

j_gene: TRBJ2-5
d_gene: .
abundance: .
v_gene: TRBV18
CDR3nt: TGTGCCAGCTCACCGGCGGGGGAGACCCAGTACTTC
CDR3aa: CASSPAGETQYF

j_gene: TRBJ1-2
d_gene: .
abundance: .
v_gene: TRBV18
CDR3nt: TGTGCCAGCTCACCTGACACACACTCTAACTATGGCTACACCTTC
CDR3aa: CASSPDTHSNYGYTF

j_gene: TRBJ2-2
d_gene: .
abundance: .
v_gene: TRBV6-5
CDR3nt: TGTGCCAGCAGGCGACCCAGAGGCACCGGGGAGCTGTTTTTT
CDR3aa: CASRRPRGTGELFF